In its sample, the clone carrying this TCR beta chain was seen once. Original handling: From reference gene primer amplification, estimates of nucleated cell counts were derived. Sequencing was performed with immunoSEQ multiplex PCR; in TCRdb, only in-frame clones are kept and a portion is missing. V, J and clone size derive from that table, while D and trimming were established from the DNA sequence. The table includes hundreds of thousands of clones, over 80% detected once. The V gene's germline CDR1 is SGHAT and CDR2 FQNNGV. This CDR3 spans 18 amino acids. The V and J ends lost 1 base and 2 bases, in that order; junction bases with no gene match: 12. The source of the sample is a study of blood T cell repertoires in COVID-19. Turning to the study itself: Acute and convalescent COVID-19 specimens originated in the United States, Italy and Spain. PBMCs, B-cell-depleted T cells, or T cells provided the cDNA or gDNA that made up the material.

The sequence was collected from a woman aged 18-29 years with acute or convalescent COVID-19. The chain joins TRBV11-2 to TRBJ2-7, with TRBD2 matching 9 bases. Sequenced input: peripheral blood. CDR3 protein: CASSLAPPLAGLTYEQYF. The CDR3 nucleotides read TGTGCCAGCAGCTTAGCCCCCCCTCTAGCGGGGTTAACCTACGAGCAGTACTTC.